Listed below are T cell receptor beta chains from one sample, sequenced in a study of blood T cell repertoires in COVID-19. The protocol was immunoSEQ multiplex PCR, while the TCRdb copy is restricted to in-frame clones and leaves out a portion. The repertoire holds around 81,000 clones, 84% seen once, with approximately 14% in the top ten. Sequences were obtained from peripheral blood. Every receptor here comes from a human donor in a cohort sampled during active COVID-19. Each CDR3 is given with its conserved first and last residue. Fields, in order: V gene, CDR3 length, J gene, D gene, clone size, CDR3 DNA, CDR3 protein. A D gene is named only where the DNA matches it firmly. The listing skips clone size in some rows; elsewhere it reads once, few, many or a size class.

>TRBV28|16|TRBJ1-4|.|.
TGTGCCAGCAGATACGGGCAGGGGAGGGGTTATGAAAAACTGTTTTTT
CASRYGQGRGYEKLFF
>TRBV3-1/TRBV3-2|15|TRBJ2-7|.|.
TGTGCCAGCAGCCTCGCTGACCGGGGTCCCTACGAGCAGTACTTC
CASSLADRGPYEQYF
>TRBV5-5|15|TRBJ2-3|.|.
TGTGCCAGCAGCTTGCTTGCCGGGATCACAGATACGCAGTATTTT
CASSLLAGITDTQYF
>TRBV27|15|TRBJ1-2|.|.
TGTGCCAGCAGTTTTGGTTACAGCCAAATCTCTCGCTACACCTTC
CASSFGYSQISRYTF
>TRBV5-1|15|TRBJ1-6|TRBD1|few
TGCGCCAGCAGCTTGAAGGGACAGGGAGGTTCACCCCTCCACTTT
CASSLKGQGGSPLHF
>TRBV30|11|TRBJ2-5|.|.
TGTGCCTGGAGTATAAAAGAGACCCAGTACTTC
CAWSIKETQYF
>TRBV18|14|TRBJ1-1|TRBD1|.
TGTGCCAGCTCAGCAGGCAGGGGGATCACTGAAGCTTTCTTT
CASSAGRGITEAFF
>TRBV18|13|TRBJ1-2|TRBD1|.
TGTGCCAGCTCAAGACAGGGAAACTATGGCTACACCTTC
CASSRQGNYGYTF
>TRBV4-2|16|TRBJ2-7|TRBD2|.
TGTGCCAGCAGCCGGGCTAGCGGGGGGGGAACCTACGAGCAGTACTTC
CASSRASGGGTYEQYF
>TRBV19|16|TRBJ2-7|.|.
TGTGCCAGTAGTAACCTCAGCCCAGGGGCAACGGGGGGGCAGTACTTC
CASSNLSPGATGGQYF
>TRBV7-9|15|TRBJ1-2|.|.
TGTGCCAGCAGCTTATCACAGACCACTAACTATGGCTACACCTTC
CASSLSQTTNYGYTF
>TRBV18|14|TRBJ2-5|TRBD1|.
TGTGCCAGCTCAACTACAGGGGCCAGAGAGACCCAGTACTTC
CASSTTGARETQYF
>TRBV4-2|17|TRBJ1-1|TRBD1|.
TGTGCCAGCAGCCAAGGTTGGGACAGGGGGCGAAACACTGAAGCTTTCTTT
CASSQGWDRGRNTEAFF
>TRBV6-1|14|TRBJ1-3|.|.
TGTGCCAGCAGTGAGCCGGGCTCTGGAAACACCATATATTTT
CASSEPGSGNTIYF
>TRBV2|15|TRBJ2-7|TRBD1|.
TGTGCCAGCAGTATCGGACAGGGGGCTGTAAGTGAGCAGTACTTC
CASSIGQGAVSEQYF
>TRBV5-8|13|TRBJ2-7|.|.
TGTGCCAGCAGTCGTCCCGGGACAAACGAGCAGTACTTC
CASSRPGTNEQYF
>TRBV7-7|15|TRBJ2-2|TRBD1|.
TGTGCCAGCAGAAGGGACAGATCGAACACCGGGGAGCTGTTTTTT
CASRRDRSNTGELFF
>TRBV7-3|17|TRBJ2-1|.|.
TGTGCCAGCAGCCCCCTGAAAGGGGGAAGAGCCCTCAATGAGCAGTTCTTC
CASSPLKGGRALNEQFF
>TRBV19|14|TRBJ1-6|.|medium-sized
TGTGCCAGTAGTATTATGGACAGTAATTCACCCCTCCACTTT
CASSIMDSNSPLHF
>TRBV4-1|19|TRBJ2-1|.|.
TGCGCCAGCAGCCCCGGGGGGGCTGTGTGGGACAGAGTGATCAATGAGCAGTTCTTC
CASSPGGAVWDRVINEQFF
>TRBV7-6|15|TRBJ2-1|TRBD1|.
TGTGCCAGCAGCAGCCGGGACAGGGCCAACAATGAGCAGTTCTTC
CASSSRDRANNEQFF
>TRBV15|11|TRBJ2-3|.|.
TGTGCCACCAGCATACAGGTGGATCGGTATTTT
CATSIQVDRYF
>TRBV6-5|14|TRBJ1-2|.|once
TGTGCCAGCAGTTACTCGTACGGTCGAGGGGGCTACACCTTC
CASSYSYGRGGYTF
>TRBV7-9|16|TRBJ1-1|TRBD1|.
TGTGCCAGCAGCTCCCGGGGGGGGACAGCCGCGACTGAAGCTTTCTTT
CASSSRGGTAATEAFF
>TRBV6-5|12|TRBJ1-1|.|medium-sized
TGTGCCAGCAGGCGCATGAACACTGAAGCTTTCTTT
CASRRMNTEAFF
>TRBV13|16|TRBJ1-2|.|once
TGTGCCAGCAGCTTAGTAAGAGGCAGAACTAACTATGGCTACACCTTC
CASSLVRGRTNYGYTF
>TRBV30|15|TRBJ2-3|.|.
TGTGCCTGGAGTGTACTAGGGGGGGGGAGAGATACGCAGTATTTT
CAWSVLGGGRDTQYF
>TRBV7-9|13|TRBJ2-7|TRBD1|.
TGTGCCAGCAGCCATACAGGGGCCTACGAGCAGTACTTC
CASSHTGAYEQYF
>TRBV9|14|TRBJ2-5|.|.
TGTGCCAGCAGCTACCGGGACTTCGAAGAGACCCAGTACTTC
CASSYRDFEETQYF
>TRBV30|12|TRBJ1-1|.|.
TGTGCCTGGATTGAAAGGGGCGCTTTGGCTTTCTTT
CAWIERGALAFF
>TRBV11-3|16|TRBJ2-1|TRBD2|.
TGTGCCAGCAGCCGCCAAGCTAGCGGGGGGCTTAATGAGCAGTTCTTC
CASSRQASGGLNEQFF
>TRBV6-5|13|TRBJ1-2|.|.
TGTGCCAGCATCAACAGGGCGAACTATGGCTACACCTTC
CASINRANYGYTF
>TRBV12-3/TRBV12-4|13|TRBJ2-7|.|.
TGTGCCAGCAGTCCCAGAGAGGCGCACGAGCAGTACTTC
CASSPREAHEQYF
>TRBV21-1|15|TRBJ2-7|.|.
TGTGCCAGCAGCAGACCCCGACAGGGGTATGACGAGCAGTACTTC
CASSRPRQGYDEQYF
>TRBV11-3|15|TRBJ2-2|TRBD2|.
TGTGCCAGCAGCGTTTCGGCGGGGGGGGCCGGGGAGCTGTTTTTT
CASSVSAGGAGELFF
>TRBV5-1|13|TRBJ1-1|.|.
TGCGCCAGCAGCTTTTCAGGGAACACTGAAGCTTTCTTT
CASSFSGNTEAFF
>TRBV3-1/TRBV3-2|12|TRBJ1-2|.|.
TGTGCCAGTTACAGGCGGGGAAATGGCTACACCTTC
CASYRRGNGYTF
>TRBV6-5|16|TRBJ1-6|.|once
TGTGCCAGCAGTTACCCGTCATCGGGGGATCTTTCACCCCTCCACTTT
CASSYPSSGDLSPLHF
>TRBV28|15|TRBJ2-7|TRBD2|.
TGTGCCAGCAGCCAGACTAGCGGGGCTTCCTACGAGCAGTACTTC
CASSQTSGASYEQYF
>TRBV7-2|14|TRBJ2-7|TRBD1|.
TGTGCCAGCAGCCGGAACAGGGGTCCCTACGAGCAGTACTTC
CASSRNRGPYEQYF